This paragraph covers one TCR beta chain sequence. There are a few counts of this clone. This clone's antigen is unknown. No clone much larger than this one lies a single base away; base qualities are absent. This sample is part of a study of beta chain features in type 1 diabetes listed by TCRdb under 2018. A note on the overall study: Mean age, gender distribution, total cell number and subset yield did not differ between patients and healthy donors. The study compared the TCRB repertoires of sorted circulating CD4+ T cell subsets in recently diagnosed type 1 diabetes patients with those in matched healthy donors. Regulatory and stem cell-like memory subsets were isolated from only 8 patients and roughly eight healthy donors, whereas naive and central memory subsets came from all 30 or so donors. A total of under 120,000,000 sorted cells were examined across all samples, and RNA yield correlated strongly with the number of cells per subset.

A single peripheral blood draw of about 116 mL on average was collected from each donor into heparinised tubes. Naive, central memory, regulatory and stem cell-like memory CD4+ T cells were sorted on a BD FACSAria II using a panel including CD45RO, CCR7, CD25, CD127, CD95 and CD27. All sorted populations exceeded 95% purity. Right away, PBMCs were isolated by Lymphoprep density gradient centrifugation and were stained directly, with no culture step. Samples were stained and sorted in pairs, with one healthy donor and one patient per experiment, so that batch effects were minimized. All of the isolated RNA was reverse transcribed with the High Capacity cDNA Reverse Transcription Kit, so expressed TCRB transcripts were sequenced. Deep immunoSEQ sequencing was performed on naive, central memory and regulatory T cell samples, with an average of roughly 3.5 million total reads per sample. After sorted cells were lysed in RLT buffer, RNA was extracted with DNase-treated RNeasy Micro or Mini kits, with the choice depending on cell number. To prevent cross-contamination, every cell subset was processed on its own, while patient and healthy donor samples were processed together. The immunoSEQ multiplex PCR was used to amplify TCRB sequences from cDNA, generating 87-bp fragments that spanned the CDR3 region. Sequencing of the amplicons was performed on the Illumina HiSeq platform. Turning to the authors' computational methods: PCR bias was computationally corrected using synthetic template baselines, reads within Hamming distance 2 were collapsed, and singletons that could not be merged were discarded. Reads were aligned to IMGT to assign V, D and J genes, CDR3 length, and insertions or deletions at six rearrangement sites. Clonotype counts were normalized to sorted cell number within each subset before computing true diversity and Gini coefficients with the tcR R package. Repertoire sharing was quantified using the overlap coefficient calculated on TCRB nucleotide sequences. TCRdb carries this immuneACCESS record with in-frame sequences only. Its versions omit some clonotypes, under half of them owing to an unresolved V gene in the studies checked, with the rest unexplained. Clone size and the V and J calls come from that table; the DNA yielded D and trimming. This sample gives some 160,000 clones in total; 6.5% to 8.5% of them show up just once. Of the sample, 0.54% is held by the ten largest clones.

On the study overall, not on this receptor specifically: PCR may preferentially amplify shorter templates, but because patient and control samples were amplified and corrected together, any resulting skew would affect both groups equally. At VDJ recombination sites, type 1 diabetes patients had fewer insertions and more deleted nucleotides, which implies abnormalities in thymic rearrangement. Because cDNA rather than genomic DNA was sequenced, highly expressing activated cells could have been over-represented, although no difference in activation and CD3 levels was found between groups. Naive, central memory and regulatory TCRB repertoires appeared to be more alike among patients than among healthy donors. In all four CD4+ subsets, TCRB CDR3 length was moderately but significantly shorter in type 1 diabetes patients. HLA sub-analyses involved small numbers of individuals, so any influence of HLA type on TCRB rearrangement remained unresolved.

The TCR was taken from a woman younger than 30 with type 1 diabetes. Source material: central memory CD4+ T cells from blood.

The CDR3 is CASSPSALAGNEQYF. The base sequence is TGTGCCAGCAGCCCATCGGCCCTAGCGGGGAACGAGCAGTACTTC. The rearranged segments are TRBV7-2 and TRBJ2-7; the central 9 bases match TRBD2. Taken from cysteine to phenylalanine, the CDR3 has 15 residues. Only the CDR3 DNA stays, 45 bases, in frame from base 1. V ends up 5 bases short and J 5 bases short, with an unmatched junction base count of 10. CDR1 and CDR2 are read off the germline V gene as SGHTA and FQGNSA.